These T cell receptor beta chains were read from a single sample in a study of cytomegalovirus exposure and HLA in healthy donors. Data came from immunoSEQ multiplex PCR; TCRdb stores just in-frame clones and leaves some out. The table has about 100,000 clones, under 80% seen once. Sample: PBMCs. The receptor source for this set is a middle-aged woman in good health and CMV-seropositive. Each CDR3 is given with its conserved first and last residue. The D gene is left open where the match is weak. The size entry is marked missing in some rows and otherwise reads once, few, many or a size class.

NA,TRBJ2-7,NA,TRBV4-2,CASSQDLYEQYF,TGTGCCAGCAGCCAAGATCTCTACGAGCAGTACTTC
TRBD2,TRBJ2-3,NA,TRBV5-6,CASSLPSGATDTQYF,TGTGCCAGCAGCCTACCTAGCGGGGCCACAGATACGCAGTATTTT
TRBD1,TRBJ2-7,NA,TRBV30,CAWSKRDRGYEQYF,TGTGCCTGGAGTAAAAGGGACAGGGGCTACGAGCAGTACTTC
NA,TRBJ1-2,NA,TRBV11-2,CASSLQQGSGYTF,TGTGCCAGCAGCTTACAACAGGGATCGGGCTACACCTTC
NA,TRBJ1-1,NA,TRBV7-8,CASSFTGYNTEAFF,TGTGCCAGCAGCTTCACAGGGTATAACACTGAAGCTTTCTTT
NA,TRBJ1-3,NA,TRBV9,CASSQGQSSGNTIYF,TGTGCCAGCAGCCAAGGACAGTCCTCTGGAAACACCATATATTTT
NA,TRBJ2-3,NA,TRBV19,CASTDSGKSTDTQYF,TGTGCCAGTACGGATTCAGGGAAAAGCACAGATACGCAGTATTTT
NA,TRBJ1-1,NA,TRBV7-3,CASSLRGYGTEAFF,TGTGCCAGCAGCTTACGGGGGTATGGCACTGAAGCTTTCTTT
TRBD1,TRBJ2-5,few,TRBV5-1,CASSPGQGNQGQETQYF,TGCGCCAGCAGCCCGGGACAGGGGAACCAGGGCCAAGAGACCCAGTACTTC
TRBD1,TRBJ1-6,NA,TRBV29-1,CSATTGLGNSPLHF,TGCAGCGCAACGACAGGGCTGGGTAATTCACCCCTCCACTTT
NA,TRBJ2-3,NA,TRBV5-4,CASSLEVPGDTQYF,TGTGCCAGCAGCTTGGAGGTCCCCGGGGATACGCAGTATTTT
TRBD1,TRBJ2-3,NA,TRBV30,CAWSPGQRTDTQYF,TGTGCCTGGAGCCCGGGACAGAGGACAGATACGCAGTATTTT
NA,TRBJ2-1,NA,TRBV6-6,CASSPGVLNELFF,TGTGCCAGCAGCCCGGGAGTCTTAAATGAGTTATTCTTC
NA,TRBJ2-3,few,TRBV4-2,CASSQDLSGYGVPDTQYF,TGTGCCAGCAGCCAAGATCTATCGGGTTACGGGGTCCCAGATACGCAGTATTTT
NA,TRBJ2-1,NA,TRBV10-3,CAIRGLDNEQFF,TGTGCCATCAGGGGGCTTGACAATGAGCAGTTCTTC
NA,TRBJ2-2,NA,TRBV5-6,CASSLRPGELFF,TGTGCCAGCAGCCTTCGTCCCGGGGAGCTGTTTTTT
NA,TRBJ2-2,few,TRBV4-2,CASSQELGRDTGELFF,TGTGCCAGCAGCCAAGAGTTAGGCAGGGACACCGGGGAGCTGTTTTTT
NA,TRBJ2-7,once,TRBV30,CAWSLGVSYEQHF,TGTGCCTGGAGTTTGGGAGTTTCCTACGAGCAGCACTTC
TRBD1,TRBJ1-2,NA,TRBV10-3,CAISESQGAAGGYTF,TGTGCCATCAGTGAGTCTCAGGGGGCGGCTGGAGGCTACACCTTC
NA,TRBJ2-2,few,TRBV9,CASSTPAQGPDNTGELFF,TGTGCCAGCAGCACTCCCGCACAGGGCCCGGATAACACCGGGGAGCTGTTTTTT
NA,TRBJ1-5,NA,TRBV30,CAWQQGTSSPQHF,TGTGCCTGGCAACAGGGAACATCATCGCCCCAGCATTTT
NA,TRBJ1-1,NA,TRBV5-1,CASKGGGTPWDTEAFF,TGCGCCAGCAAAGGTGGAGGAACTCCTTGGGACACTGAAGCTTTCTTT
TRBD1,TRBJ2-3,NA,TRBV9,CASSVQGAGVTDTQYF,TGTGCCAGCAGCGTACAGGGGGCAGGAGTCACAGATACGCAGTATTTT
TRBD1,TRBJ1-6,NA,TRBV7-9,CASSLTGTGTSPLHF,TGTGCCAGCAGCTTAACCGGGACAGGAACATCACCCCTCCACTTT
TRBD1,TRBJ1-1,NA,TRBV14,CASSQPITGGDTEAFF,TGTGCCAGCAGCCAGCCGATTACAGGGGGGGACACTGAAGCTTTCTTT
NA,TRBJ2-4,once,TRBV5-4,CASSRGRAEPANIQYF,TGTGCCAGCAGCCGGGGTCGGGCGGAGCCGGCAAACATTCAGTACTTC
TRBD1,TRBJ2-7,NA,TRBV5-8,CASSQGTGLTYEQYF,TGTGCCAGCAGCCAGGGGACAGGTCTAACCTACGAGCAGTACTTC
NA,TRBJ1-2,NA,TRBV5-8,CASSLAGGGVYTF,TGTGCCAGCAGCTTGGCCGGCGGGGGTGTTTACACCTTC
TRBD1,TRBJ1-4,NA,TRBV4-1,CASSNPPQGRDEKLFF,TGCGCCAGCAGCAACCCACCACAGGGGCGGGATGAAAAACTGTTTTTT
NA,TRBJ2-1,NA,TRBV7-9,CASSLGDSNEQFF,TGTGCCAGCAGCTTAGGGGACTCAAATGAGCAGTTCTTC
NA,TRBJ1-1,NA,TRBV6-6,CASSSDSKNTEAFF,TGTGCCAGCAGTTCCGACAGTAAGAACACTGAAGCTTTCTTT
NA,TRBJ1-1,NA,TRBV28,CASSLEEGAFF,TGTGCCAGCAGTTTAGAGGAGGGCGCTTTCTTT
TRBD1,TRBJ2-2,NA,TRBV18,CASSLTGYERTGELFF,TGTGCCAGCTCACTGACAGGGTATGAACGGACCGGGGAGCTGTTTTTT
NA,TRBJ1-5,NA,TRBV25-1,CASSEDRTAGLNQPQHF,TGTGCCAGCAGTGAAGATCGTACGGCAGGACTCAATCAGCCCCAGCATTTT
TRBD2,TRBJ2-5,NA,TRBV5-1,CASSLVSGGAETQYF,TGCGCCAGCAGCTTGGTTAGCGGGGGGGCAGAGACCCAGTACTTC
NA,TRBJ2-5,NA,TRBV5-6,CASSLARADPNLQETQYF,TGTGCCAGCAGCTTGGCCAGGGCCGACCCGAACCTCCAAGAGACCCAGTACTTC
TRBD1,TRBJ1-2,NA,TRBV7-9,CASSLSRGRGNYGYTF,TGTGCCAGCAGCCTATCTCGGGGCAGGGGGAACTATGGCTACACCTTC
NA,TRBJ1-2,NA,TRBV15,CATRQTGYGYTF,TGTGCCACCAGGCAGACGGGCTATGGCTACACCTTC
TRBD1,TRBJ2-1,NA,TRBV5-1,CASSLGDRHYNEQFF,TGCGCCAGCAGCTTGGGGGACAGGCACTACAATGAGCAGTTCTTC
TRBD1,TRBJ2-3,few,TRBV11-2,CASDQQGDTQYF,TGTGCCAGTGACCAACAGGGGGATACGCAGTATTTT
TRBD2,TRBJ2-3,NA,TRBV14,CASSRQLAGVGDTQYF,TGTGCCAGCAGCCGCCAACTAGCGGGGGTGGGAGATACGCAGTATTTT
TRBD1,TRBJ2-7,NA,TRBV5-1,CASSSITGGSYEQYF,TGCGCCAGCAGCTCGATAACAGGGGGTTCCTACGAGCAGTACTTC